The 25 T cell receptor beta chains below come from one sample, sequenced in a study of cytomegalovirus exposure and HLA in healthy donors. Primers for the PCR totalled 60 Vbeta and 13 Jbeta. Here immunoSEQ multiplex PCR was the method, and the copy in TCRdb shows in-frame clones only, minus some. The repertoire holds 150,000 to 200,000 clones, with 65% to 70% as singletons. The sequenced material came from PBMCs. The source is a young man in good health and CMV-seropositive.

This clone was recorded a few times. J is TRBJ1-1 and V is TRBV6-1; 9 nucleotides line up with TRBD1. J was trimmed by 11 bases and V by 3 bases; bases with no gene match: 7. Per the germline V gene, CDR1 is MNHNS and CDR2 is SASEGT. This CDR3 is 13 amino acids long. This chain's CDR3 is CASSDSGQGMAFF. CDR3 in DNA: TGTGCCAGCAGTGATTCCGGACAGGGGATGGCTTTCTTT.

The gene calls are TRBV27 and TRBJ1-5; 11 nucleotides agree with TRBD1. Germline trimming cut 2 bases from V and 5 bases from J; bases unmatched to any gene: 2. The CDR3 totals 15 residues. Germline loops: CDR1 MNHEY, CDR2 SMNVEV (reference sequence). The CDR3 DNA sequence: TGTGCCAGCAGTTTAGGGGGACAGGGGGATCAGCCCCAGCATTTT. This gives the protein CASSLGGQGDQPQHF.

V is TRBV4-1 and J is TRBJ2-1, with D tentatively TRBD2 (6 bases). Germline values: CDR1 MGHRA, CDR2 YSYEKL. There are 18 residues in the CDR3. V gave up 0 bases and J gave up 6 bases, with 21 bases separating them. The CDR3 loop reads CASSQDTRFRTTLNEQFF. The CDR3 DNA sequence: TGCGCCAGCAGCCAAGATACTAGGTTTAGGACTACCCTCAATGAGCAGTTCTTC.

This chain connects TRBV1 to TRBJ1-2; the table gives TRBD1 as D, unverified against the DNA. TRBV1 is termed a pseudogene. This CDR3 has 15 amino acids. The chain's CDR3 is CTSSQHPGQNYGYTF. The CDR3, as DNA: TGCACCAGCAGCCAGCACCCGGGACAGAACTATGGCTACACCTTC.

This clone was counted only a few times. The chain couples TRBV5-6 to TRBJ2-3, with a weak D call TRBD2 (5 bases). Germline assignment: CDR1 SGHDT and CDR2 YYEEEE. V was pared by 3 bases and J by 0 bases, with 11 bases between. The CDR3 loop spans 15 amino acids. CDR3: CASSWTAGSTDTQYF. The CDR3 nucleotides read TGTGCCAGCAGCTGGACTGCCGGGAGCACAGATACGCAGTATTTT.

This clone was seen a single time. J is TRBJ2-5 and V is TRBV5-8; 8 bases line up with TRBD2. CDR1 is SGHTS and CDR2 is YDEGEE in the germline V gene. V was pared by 1 base and J by 2 bases, with 7 bases of the junction left unmatched. This CDR3 contains 16 residues. CDR3 in amino acids: CASSLWTSLRQETQYF. DNA of the CDR3: TGTGCCAGCAGCTTGTGGACTAGCTTGCGGCAAGAGACCCAGTACTTC.

This clone has a single count. CDR3: CAISDPGSGYVEQFF. The CDR3 DNA reads as TGTGCCATCAGTGATCCAGGGTCAGGTTACGTTGAGCAGTTCTTC. The chain links TRBV10-3 to TRBJ2-1; tentatively, D is TRBD1 (5 bases). V was pared by 3 bases and J by 9 bases, with 18 bases between. The CDR3 contains 15 residues. Germline V CDR1 and CDR2: ENHRY, SYGVKD.

The chain couples TRBV19 to TRBJ1-2, with TRBD1 identical over 7 bases. This CDR3 spans 14 amino acids. V gave up 11 bases and J gave up 0 bases; unmatched junction bases: 9. The germline V gene encodes CDR1 LNHDA and CDR2 SQIVND (reference sequence). This CDR3 is CALVRDRTNYGYTF. The CDR3 region has the DNA TGTGCCTTAGTCCGGGACAGAACTAACTATGGCTACACCTTC.

The sample holds one count of this clone. The gene calls are TRBV14 and TRBJ2-1, with 11 bases lining up with TRBD2. CDR1 is SGHDN and CDR2 is FVKESK in the germline V gene. This CDR3 region has 16 residues. V was clipped by 4 bases and J by 4 bases; unmatched bases: 6. The DNA of the CDR3 is TGTGCCAGCAGCCGGGCCAGACTAGCGGGGTACAATGAGCAGTTCTTC. This codes for CASSRARLAGYNEQFF.

This sequence joins TRBV28 and TRBJ2-2; weak D call: TRBD1 (6 bases). The CDR3 has 13 amino acids. V lost 7 bases to trimming and J lost 7 bases, with 13 bases between them. Germline lookup yields CDR1 MDHEN and CDR2 SYDVKM. The DNA for the CDR3 is TGTGCCAGCACTACCCCGGACAGCGGGGAGCTGTTTTTT. Its protein is CASTTPDSGELFF.

The chain has TRBV19 and TRBJ2-7, with D perhaps TRBD1 (6 bases). V was shortened by 3 bases and J by 6 bases, with 12 bases between the two germline ends. The CDR3 spans 13 residues. Germline loops: CDR1 LNHDA, CDR2 SQIVND (reference sequence). CDR3 in DNA: TGTGCCAGTAGTATCTTCCAGGGGCCCGAGCAGTACTTC. Translation: CASSIFQGPEQYF.

This clone was observed a few times. The chain couples TRBV6-5 to TRBJ1-2; no firm D call. This CDR3 has 14 residues. V was trimmed by 4 bases and J by 4 bases, leaving 13 bases between them. Germline CDR1 and CDR2: MNHEY and SVGAGI. This CDR3 reads CASSLGGYSYGYTF. The CDR3 DNA reads as TGTGCCAGCAGTTTAGGAGGGTACAGCTATGGCTACACCTTC.

To note about this clone: One end of the junction fails to match germline, which may point to a read error. V is TRBV23-1 and J is TRBJ2-5, with a weak D call TRBD1 (7 bases). TRBV23-1 is assigned to the ORF class and has an uncertain function. The CDR3 has 14 residues. The CDR3 protein is CASNQGGGRETQYF. The DNA of the CDR3 is TGCGCCAGCAATCAAGGAGGGGGCAGAGAGACCCAGTACTTC.

The V call is TRBV10-3, the J call TRBJ2-5; D is perhaps TRBD1 (5 bases). CDR3 length: 13 residues. The germline V and J ends were trimmed by 7 bases and 1 base, with 10 bases remaining between them. Germline CDR1 and CDR2: ENHRY and SYGVKD. Here the CDR3 DNA reads TGTGCCATCACCGAAGACAGCCAAGAGACCCAGTACTTC. Translation gives CAITEDSQETQYF.

The genes are TRBV2 and TRBJ2-7; TRBD1 might be the D (6 bases). The CDR3 is 14 residues long. Trimming removed 7 bases at V and 7 bases at J, with 20 bases between. Germline V lookup: CDR1 SNHLY, CDR2 FYNNEI. The DNA for the CDR3 is TGTGCCAGCACCAATGACAGGCTCTTTGGGGAGCAGTACTTC. Its protein is CASTNDRLFGEQYF.

This sequence joins TRBV6-5 and TRBJ2-5; 8 nucleotides agree with TRBD1. The DNA end is a closer match to TRBJ2-7, so the J assignment may be wrong. The V gene's germline CDR1 is MNHEY and CDR2 SVGAGI. The CDR3 totals 13 residues. The CDR3 DNA follows: TGTGCCAGCAGTTCCGACAGGGGTTACGAGCAGTACTTC. Protein: CASSSDRGYEQYF.

This chain links TRBV19 with TRBJ2-5; 7 bases are shared with TRBD1. Germline lookup yields CDR1 LNHDA and CDR2 SQIVND (reference sequence). The ends lost 4 bases at V and 5 bases at J; junction bases unmatched: 10. This CDR3 region has 15 residues. The CDR3 reads CASSTPLTGVETQYF. The CDR3 nucleotides read TGTGCCAGTAGTACGCCCTTAACAGGGGTGGAGACCCAGTACTTC.

The chain has TRBV5-4 and TRBJ2-7, with 11 bases that match TRBD1. V shed 2 bases, J shed 2 bases, and the junction held 6 bases outside the gene matches. The CDR3 covers 16 residues. Germline V gene sequence: CDR1 SGHNT, CDR2 YYREEE (reference sequence). CDR3 protein: CASSLGQGAMAYEQYF. The CDR3 DNA reads TGTGCCAGCAGCTTAGGACAGGGGGCAATGGCCTACGAGCAGTACTTC.

This clone was counted only a few times. The chain couples TRBV4-1 to TRBJ2-1; no reliable D call. The germline V gene has CDR1 MGHRA and CDR2 YSYEKL. The V and J ends lost 1 base and 5 bases respectively, with 6 bases between them. The CDR3 runs to 13 residues. DNA of the CDR3: TGCGCCAGCAGCCAAGCCCCAAACAATGAGCAGTTCTTC. It codes for CASSQAPNNEQFF.

Concerning this clone: The sample holds other DNA sequences that translate to the same CDR3. V gene TRBV6-6 combines with J gene TRBJ1-3; 7 bases agree with TRBD1. V lost 7 bases and J lost 3; bases outside the gene matches: 9. Germline CDR1 reads MNHNY; CDR2 reads SVGAGI (reference sequence). The CDR3 loop spans 15 amino acids. The CDR3 DNA sequence: TGTGCCAGCATCCGTTACAGGGGAGGTGGAAACACCATATATTTT. Its protein product is CASIRYRGGGNTIYF.

The chain carries TRBV6-1 and TRBJ2-3; 8 bases map to TRBD2. The V gene's germline CDR1 is MNHNS and CDR2 SASEGT. V trimming: 3 bases; J trimming: 0 bases; junction bases outside the gene matches: 5. The length of the CDR3 is 16 residues. CDR3: CASSDVSSGSTDTQYF. CDR3 DNA sequence: TGTGCCAGCAGTGACGTGTCTAGCGGGAGCACAGATACGCAGTATTTT.

J is TRBJ2-7 and V is TRBV5-1, with D possibly being TRBD1 (6 bases). Per germline, CDR1 SGHRS and CDR2 YFSETQ. Trimming shortened V by 0 bases and J by 4 bases, and 11 bases separated the two germline ends. The CDR3 contains 14 residues. CDR3 sequence: CASSLAQGIYEQYF. The CDR3 DNA reads TGCGCCAGCAGCTTGGCGCAGGGGATTTACGAGCAGTACTTC.

The CDR3 DNA follows: TGTGCCAGCAGACAGCTCGGGGTCGAGCAGTACTTC. This translates into CASRQLGVEQYF. V and J are TRBV27 and TRBJ2-7; perhaps TRBD2 as D (5 bases). Germline loops: CDR1 MNHEY, CDR2 SMNVEV (reference sequence). There are 12 residues in the CDR3. V was pared by 6 bases and J by 6 bases, with 12 bases between.

This chain connects TRBV6-1 to TRBJ2-3; tentatively, D is TRBD1 (6 bases). This CDR3 region has 14 residues. Germline V lookup: CDR1 MNHNS, CDR2 SASEGT. The ends were cut back, 6 bases at V and 2 bases at J, with 12 bases in the middle. The CDR3: CASRLTGTTDTQYF. The CDR3 DNA sequence: TGTGCCAGCAGATTGACAGGCACCACAGATACGCAGTATTTT.

This rearrangement joins TRBV10-3 to TRBJ2-7; 12 nucleotides agree with TRBD2. With V trimmed by 5 bases and J by 5 bases, 7 bases remained unmatched. The CDR3 consists of 15 residues. The germline V gene has CDR1 ENHRY and CDR2 SYGVKD. The CDR3 nucleotides are TGTGCCATCAGTTTTCTAGCGGGAGGGTCCCACGAGCAGTACTTC. It encodes CAISFLAGGSHEQYF.